Given below is one T cell receptor beta chain in context. Its antigen is not known. The table came from immunoSEQ multiplex PCR; TCRdb's copy has only in-frame clones and leaves some out. The sample contains roughly 680,000 clones, 89% of which appear only once. The sample comes from a study of Ad26.COV2.S vaccination and SARS-CoV-2 variants. Looking at the study overall: In the study, Ad26.COV2.S was injected intramuscularly once, or twice 56 days apart.

The CDR3 extends over 15 amino acids. Trimming cost V 4 bases and J 6 bases; bases outside gene matches: 11. Germline V gene data show CDR1 as SGHRS and CDR2 as YFSETQ. Study-wide results and limits: Vaccine recipients had higher spike-specific TCR breadth than placebo recipients.

Treatment: around 19 received Ad26.COV2.S at low or high dose, single or two shots; five or six received placebo; per-sample allocation not given. Following the first vaccine or placebo injection, samples were taken on day 63. The sample consisted of peripheral blood, taken in a trial of Ad26.COV2.S vaccine versus placebo. This TCR came from a person aged 18-60 years who received the Ad26.COV2.S COVID-19 vaccine or a placebo. The rearrangement joins TRBV5-1 to TRBJ1-1, with 8 bases matching TRBD1. CDR3 residues: CASSPLDRGLAEAFF. The DNA of the CDR3 is TGCGCCAGCAGCCCTCTTGACAGGGGTCTGGCTGAAGCTTTCTTT.